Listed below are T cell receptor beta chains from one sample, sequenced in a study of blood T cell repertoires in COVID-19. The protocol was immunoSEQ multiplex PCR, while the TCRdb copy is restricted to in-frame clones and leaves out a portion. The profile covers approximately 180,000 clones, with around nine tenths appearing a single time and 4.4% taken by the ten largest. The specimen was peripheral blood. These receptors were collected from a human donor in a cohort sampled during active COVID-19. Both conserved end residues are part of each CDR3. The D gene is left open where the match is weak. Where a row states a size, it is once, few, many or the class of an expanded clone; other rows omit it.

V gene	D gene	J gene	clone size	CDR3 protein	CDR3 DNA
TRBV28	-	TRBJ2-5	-	CASTYHGGPMGTQYF	TGTGCCAGCACGTACCATGGCGGGCCCATGGGGACCCAGTACTTC
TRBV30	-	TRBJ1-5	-	CAWSRDTNQPQHF	TGTGCCTGGAGCCGGGACACAAATCAGCCCCAGCATTTT
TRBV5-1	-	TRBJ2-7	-	CASSLTPQGRSSYEQYF	TGCGCCAGCAGCTTGACCCCCCAGGGAAGAAGCTCCTACGAGCAGTACTTC
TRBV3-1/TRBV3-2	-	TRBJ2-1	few	CASSQGFISSYNEQFF	TGTGCCAGCAGCCAAGGATTTATCAGCTCCTACAATGAGCAGTTCTTC
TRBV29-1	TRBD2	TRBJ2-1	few	CSVEVGGREQFF	TGCAGCGTTGAAGTGGGCGGGAGGGAGCAGTTCTTC
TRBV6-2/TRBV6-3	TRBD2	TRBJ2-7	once	CASSSDRTSEGEQYF	TGTGCCAGCAGTTCTGACCGGACTAGCGAGGGCGAGCAGTACTTC
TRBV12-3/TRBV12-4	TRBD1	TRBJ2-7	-	CASTNRGRGEQYF	TGTGCCAGTACCAATAGGGGGCGCGGCGAGCAGTACTTC
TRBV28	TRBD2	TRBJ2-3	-	CASSLRLAGFIADTQYF	TGTGCCAGCAGTTTAAGACTAGCGGGATTTATCGCAGATACGCAGTATTTT
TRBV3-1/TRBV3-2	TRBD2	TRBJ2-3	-	CASSQSLPLAGVKTDTQYF	TGTGCCAGCAGCCAATCCCTCCCACTAGCGGGAGTTAAGACAGATACGCAGTATTTT
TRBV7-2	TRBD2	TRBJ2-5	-	CASSLIGGRASGETQYF	TGTGCCAGCAGCCTAATCGGCGGGAGGGCCTCTGGAGAGACCCAGTACTTC
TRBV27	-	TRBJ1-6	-	CASSFGYTGYSPLHF	TGTGCCAGCAGTTTCGGGTATACAGGATATTCACCCCTCCACTTT
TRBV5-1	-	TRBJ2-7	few	CASSAWSAYEQYF	TGCGCCAGCAGCGCCTGGAGTGCCTACGAGCAGTACTTC
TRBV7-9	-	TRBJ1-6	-	CASSLSGSSYNSPLHF	TGTGCCAGCAGCTTAAGTGGGAGCTCCTATAATTCACCCCTCCACTTT
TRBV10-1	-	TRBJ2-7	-	CASSEGSDGKANEQYF	TGCGCCAGCAGTGAGGGGTCAGACGGGAAGGCCAACGAGCAGTACTTC
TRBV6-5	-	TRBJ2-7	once	CASTGTQYEQYF	TGTGCCAGCACCGGGACACAGTACGAGCAGTACTTC
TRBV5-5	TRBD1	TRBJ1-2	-	CASSPRGQGVFGYTF	TGTGCCAGCAGCCCTAGAGGACAGGGGGTTTTTGGCTACACCTTC
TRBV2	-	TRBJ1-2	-	CASSVTEAVHGYTF	TGTGCCAGCAGTGTTACCGAGGCAGTTCATGGCTACACCTTC
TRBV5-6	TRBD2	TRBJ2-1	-	CASSEGTSRYNEQFF	TGTGCCAGCAGCGAAGGGACTAGCCGTTACAATGAGCAGTTCTTC
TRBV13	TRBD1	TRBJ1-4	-	CASSRTGRNEKLFF	TGTGCCAGCAGCCGGACAGGGCGTAATGAAAAACTGTTTTTT
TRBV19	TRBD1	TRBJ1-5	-	CASSFGQGNQPQHF	TGTGCCAGTAGTTTCGGACAGGGGAATCAGCCCCAGCATTTT
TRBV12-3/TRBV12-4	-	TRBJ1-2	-	CASSPQTAYGYTF	TGTGCCAGCAGTCCACAGACAGCCTATGGCTACACCTTC
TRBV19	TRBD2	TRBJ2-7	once	CASSMGGSSSYEQYF	TGTGCCAGTAGTATGGGCGGGAGCAGCTCCTACGAGCAGTACTTC